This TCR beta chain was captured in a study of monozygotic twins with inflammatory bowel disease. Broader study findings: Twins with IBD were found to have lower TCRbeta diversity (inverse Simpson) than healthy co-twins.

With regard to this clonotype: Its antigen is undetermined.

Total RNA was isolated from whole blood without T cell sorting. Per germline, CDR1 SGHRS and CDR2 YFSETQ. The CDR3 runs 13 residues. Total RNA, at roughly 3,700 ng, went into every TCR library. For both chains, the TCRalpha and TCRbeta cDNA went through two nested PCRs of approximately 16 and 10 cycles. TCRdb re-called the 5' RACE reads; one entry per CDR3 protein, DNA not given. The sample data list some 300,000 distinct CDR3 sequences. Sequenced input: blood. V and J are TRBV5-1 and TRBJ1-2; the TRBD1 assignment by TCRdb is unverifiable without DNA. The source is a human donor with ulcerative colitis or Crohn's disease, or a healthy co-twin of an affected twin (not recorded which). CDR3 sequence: CASSQGSGGGYTF.